This T cell receptor (beta chain) was recorded in a study of beta chain features in type 1 diabetes. Study results and limitations: TCRB CDR3 length was moderately but significantly reduced in all four CD4+ subsets of Type 1 diabetes patients. Any role of HLA type in TCRB rearrangement remained unresolved here.

Of note for this clone: The antigen is unknown.

Since all of the isolated RNA was reverse transcribed, expressed TCRB transcripts were what got sequenced. Sequencing was performed with immunoSEQ multiplex PCR; in TCRdb, only in-frame clones are kept and a portion is missing. Of about 340,000 clones in the sample, 13% are singletons; the top ten hold about 0.016%. This sequence was found in a young woman with type 1 diabetes. The sequenced sample was naive CD4+ T cells from blood.

The CDR3 spells CASSLQNYGYTF. The CDR3, as DNA: TGTGCCAGCAGCTTACAGAACTATGGCTACACCTTC. This chain joins TRBV11-2 and TRBJ1-2; D not certain. Germline V gives CDR1 SGHAT, CDR2 FQNNGV. Trimming took 2 bases from V and 2 from J, leaving 3 bases between them. The CDR3 is 12 residues long.